The clone carrying this TCR beta chain has ten or more counts. Its antigen remains unidentified. The data were obtained in a study of T cell repertoires in cytomegalovirus infection. Study context: Evidence of both CMV infection and a matching HLA type came from public TCR beta signatures.

Each CDR3 protein is one row after TCRdb ran MiXCR on the reads. The sample shows roughly 100,000 distinct CDR3 sequences, 16% of them seen only once. Findings and limits, study-wide: Based on cumulative public TCR beta family frequency, carriers of CMV plus the relevant HLA were identified. Ex vivo, HLA-C-restricted CMV-specific TCR beta clonotypes prevailed over the rest of the response.

Source material: PBMCs. This receptor was obtained from a human donor in good health (CMV status not recorded). Some clones in this sample may be carry-over from other donors' samples.

This chain's CDR3 is CASSLGTGEVYGYTF. In DNA form, the CDR3 reads TGTGCCAGCAGCTTAGGGACAGGGGAAGTCTATGGCTACACCTTC. The genes are TRBV7-8 and TRBJ1-2; 9 nucleotides align to TRBD1. This CDR3 comprises 15 residues. Germline V lookup: CDR1 SGHVS, CDR2 FQNEAQ. Germline trimming cut 1 base from V and 4 bases from J; bases unmatched to any gene: 4. The whole variable domain, filled in from reference TRBV7-8 and TRBJ1-2, reads GAGVSQSPRYKVAKRGQDVALRCDPISGHVSLFWYQQALGQGPEFLTYFQNEAQLDKSGLPSDRFFAERPEGSVSTLKIQRTQQEDSAVYLCASSLGTGEVYGYTFGSGTRLTVV.